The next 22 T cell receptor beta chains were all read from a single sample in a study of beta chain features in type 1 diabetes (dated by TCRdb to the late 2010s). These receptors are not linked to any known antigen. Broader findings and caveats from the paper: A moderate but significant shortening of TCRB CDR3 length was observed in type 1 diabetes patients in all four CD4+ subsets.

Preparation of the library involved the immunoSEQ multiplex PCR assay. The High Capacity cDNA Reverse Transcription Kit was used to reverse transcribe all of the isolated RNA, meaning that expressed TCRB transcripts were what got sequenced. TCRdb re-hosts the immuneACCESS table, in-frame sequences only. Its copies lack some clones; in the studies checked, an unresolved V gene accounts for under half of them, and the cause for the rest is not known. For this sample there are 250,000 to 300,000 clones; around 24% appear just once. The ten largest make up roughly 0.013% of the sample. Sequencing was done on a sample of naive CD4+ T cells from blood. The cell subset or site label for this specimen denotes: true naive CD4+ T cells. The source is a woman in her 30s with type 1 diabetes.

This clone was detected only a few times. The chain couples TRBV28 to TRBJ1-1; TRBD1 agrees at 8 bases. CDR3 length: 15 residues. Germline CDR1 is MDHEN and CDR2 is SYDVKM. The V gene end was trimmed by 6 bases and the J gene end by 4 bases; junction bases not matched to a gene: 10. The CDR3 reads CASRYRTGRGTEAFF. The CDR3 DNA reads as TGTGCCAGCAGGTACCGGACAGGGAGAGGCACTGAAGCTTTCTTT.

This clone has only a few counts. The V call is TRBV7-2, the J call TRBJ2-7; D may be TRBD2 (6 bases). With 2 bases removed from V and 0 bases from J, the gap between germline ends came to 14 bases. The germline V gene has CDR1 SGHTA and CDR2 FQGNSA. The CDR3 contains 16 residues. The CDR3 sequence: CASSLTPAGNSYEQYF. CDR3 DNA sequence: TGTGCCAGCAGCTTAACCCCCGCGGGAAACTCCTACGAGCAGTACTTC.

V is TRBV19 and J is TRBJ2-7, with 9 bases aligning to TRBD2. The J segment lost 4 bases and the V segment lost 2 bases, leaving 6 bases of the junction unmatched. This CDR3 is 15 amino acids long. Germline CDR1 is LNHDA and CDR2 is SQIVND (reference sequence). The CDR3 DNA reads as TGTGCCAGTAGTATAATAGCGGGAGCTGAGTACGAGCAGTACTTC. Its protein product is CASSIIAGAEYEQYF.

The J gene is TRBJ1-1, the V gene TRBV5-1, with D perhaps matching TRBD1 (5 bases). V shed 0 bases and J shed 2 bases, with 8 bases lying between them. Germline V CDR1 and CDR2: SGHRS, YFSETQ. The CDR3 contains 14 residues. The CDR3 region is CASSLGTTNTEAFF. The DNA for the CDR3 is TGCGCCAGCAGCTTGGGGACAACTAACACTGAAGCTTTCTTT.

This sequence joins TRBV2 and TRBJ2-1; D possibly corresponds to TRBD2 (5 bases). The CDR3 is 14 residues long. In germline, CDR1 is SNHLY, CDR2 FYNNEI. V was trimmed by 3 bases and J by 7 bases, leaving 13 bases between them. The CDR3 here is CASSEEDWDNEQFF. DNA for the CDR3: TGTGCCAGCAGTGAGGAGGACTGGGATAATGAGCAGTTCTTC.

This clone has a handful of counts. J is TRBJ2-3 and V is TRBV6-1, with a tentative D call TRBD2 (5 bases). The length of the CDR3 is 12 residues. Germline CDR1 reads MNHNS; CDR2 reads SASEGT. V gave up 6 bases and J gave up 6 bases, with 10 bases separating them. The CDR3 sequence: CASRAVLDTQYF. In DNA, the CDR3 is TGTGCCAGCAGAGCGGTTCTGGATACGCAGTATTTT.

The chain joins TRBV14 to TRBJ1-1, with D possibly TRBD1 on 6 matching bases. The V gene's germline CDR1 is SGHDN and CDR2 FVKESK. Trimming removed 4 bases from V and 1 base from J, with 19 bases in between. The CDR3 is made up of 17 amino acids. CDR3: CASSPLGGFWSNTEAFF. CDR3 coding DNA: TGTGCCAGCAGCCCGCTTGGGGGCTTTTGGTCGAACACTGAAGCTTTCTTT.

CDR3 sequence (DNA): TGCGCCAGCAGCCTTTTAGATATGGGACAAAGCTCTGGGGCCAACGTCCTGACTTTC. This encodes CASSLLDMGQSSGANVLTF. The J gene is TRBJ2-6, the V gene TRBV4-1, with D possibly TRBD1 on 6 matching bases. V gave up 4 bases and J gave up 0 bases, with 19 bases separating them. The CDR3 loop spans 19 amino acids. Germline V CDR1 and CDR2: MGHRA, YSYEKL.

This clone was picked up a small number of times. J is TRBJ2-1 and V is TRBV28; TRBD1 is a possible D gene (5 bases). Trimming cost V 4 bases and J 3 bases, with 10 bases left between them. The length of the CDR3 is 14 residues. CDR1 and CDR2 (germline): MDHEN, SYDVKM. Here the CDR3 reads CASSWLGDYNEQFF. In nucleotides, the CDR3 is TGTGCCAGCAGTTGGTTAGGGGACTACAATGAGCAGTTCTTC.

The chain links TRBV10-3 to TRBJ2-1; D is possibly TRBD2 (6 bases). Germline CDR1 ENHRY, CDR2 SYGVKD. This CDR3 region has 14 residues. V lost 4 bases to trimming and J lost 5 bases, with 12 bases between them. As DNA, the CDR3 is TGTGCCATCAGTGGGAGGGGAAAGGACAATGAGCAGTTCTTC. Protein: CAISGRGKDNEQFF.

The CDR3: CASSARTDYEQYF. The CDR3 DNA sequence: TGCGCCAGCAGCGCCCGGACTGACTACGAGCAGTACTTC. The J gene is TRBJ2-7, the V gene TRBV5-1; a possible D gene is TRBD2 (5 bases). The germline V and J ends were trimmed by 4 bases and 3 bases, with 11 bases remaining between them. CDR3 size: 13 residues. CDR1 SGHRS and CDR2 YFSETQ come from the germline V gene.

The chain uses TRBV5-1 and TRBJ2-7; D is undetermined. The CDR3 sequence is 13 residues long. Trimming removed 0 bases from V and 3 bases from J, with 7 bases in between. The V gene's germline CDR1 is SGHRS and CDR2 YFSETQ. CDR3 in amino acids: CASSLVSHYEQYF. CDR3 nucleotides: TGCGCCAGCAGCTTGGTTTCCCACTACGAGCAGTACTTC.

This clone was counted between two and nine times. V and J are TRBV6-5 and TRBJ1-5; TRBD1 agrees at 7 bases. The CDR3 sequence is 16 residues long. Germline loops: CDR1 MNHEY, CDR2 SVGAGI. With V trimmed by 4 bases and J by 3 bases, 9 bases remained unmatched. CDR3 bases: TGTGCCAGCAGTTCCCATACAGGGGTTTTCAATCAGCCCCAGCATTTT. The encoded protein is CASSSHTGVFNQPQHF.

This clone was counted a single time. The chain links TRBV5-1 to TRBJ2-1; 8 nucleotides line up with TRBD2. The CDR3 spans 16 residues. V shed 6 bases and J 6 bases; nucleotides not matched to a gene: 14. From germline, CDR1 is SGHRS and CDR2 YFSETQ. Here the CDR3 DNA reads TGCGCCAGCAACTGGGCCCCCGGGACTAGTATCAATGAGCAGTTCTTC. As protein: CASNWAPGTSINEQFF.

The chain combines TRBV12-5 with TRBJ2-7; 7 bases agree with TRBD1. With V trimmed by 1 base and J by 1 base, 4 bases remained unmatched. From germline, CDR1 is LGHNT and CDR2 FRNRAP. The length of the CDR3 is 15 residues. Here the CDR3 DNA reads TGTGCTAGTGGTTTGGCCCCGGGACAGTCCTACGAGCAGTACTTC. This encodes CASGLAPGQSYEQYF.

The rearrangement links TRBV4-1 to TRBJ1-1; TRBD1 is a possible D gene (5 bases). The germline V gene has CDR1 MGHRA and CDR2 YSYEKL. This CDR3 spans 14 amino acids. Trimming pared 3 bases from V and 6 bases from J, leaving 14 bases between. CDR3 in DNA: TGCGCCAGCAGCCAGGCGGACAACTTCGCTGAAGCTTTCTTT. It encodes CASSQADNFAEAFF.

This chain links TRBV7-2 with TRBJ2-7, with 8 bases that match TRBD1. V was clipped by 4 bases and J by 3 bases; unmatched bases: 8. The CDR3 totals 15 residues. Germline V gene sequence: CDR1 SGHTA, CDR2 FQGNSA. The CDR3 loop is CASSYLGTGGYEQYF. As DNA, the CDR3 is TGTGCCAGCAGCTACTTGGGGACAGGAGGCTACGAGCAGTACTTC.

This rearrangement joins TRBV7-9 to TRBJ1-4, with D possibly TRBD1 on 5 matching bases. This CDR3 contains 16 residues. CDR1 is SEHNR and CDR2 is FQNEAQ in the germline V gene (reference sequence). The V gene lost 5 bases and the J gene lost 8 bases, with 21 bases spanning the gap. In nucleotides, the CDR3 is TGTGCCAGCAGCGCCCGGCAGGGCGCCCTTGGAGAAAAACTGTTTTTT. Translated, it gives CASSARQGALGEKLFF.

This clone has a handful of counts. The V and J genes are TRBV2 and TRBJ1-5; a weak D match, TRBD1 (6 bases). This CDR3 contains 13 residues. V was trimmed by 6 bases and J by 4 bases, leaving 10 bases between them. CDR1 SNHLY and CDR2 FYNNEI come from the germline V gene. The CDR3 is CASRRTENQPQHF. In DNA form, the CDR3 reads TGTGCCAGCAGGAGGACAGAGAATCAGCCCCAGCATTTT.

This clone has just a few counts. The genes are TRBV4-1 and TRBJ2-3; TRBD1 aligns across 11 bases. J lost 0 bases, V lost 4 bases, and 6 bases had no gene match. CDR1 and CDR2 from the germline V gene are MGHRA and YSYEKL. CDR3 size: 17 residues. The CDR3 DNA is TGCGCCAGCAGCCCGATGGGACAGGGGGTGAGCACAGATACGCAGTATTTT. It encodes CASSPMGQGVSTDTQYF.

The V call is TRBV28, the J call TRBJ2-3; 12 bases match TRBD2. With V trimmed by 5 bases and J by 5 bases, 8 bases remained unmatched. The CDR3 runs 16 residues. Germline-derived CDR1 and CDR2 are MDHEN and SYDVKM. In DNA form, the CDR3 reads TGTGCCAGCAGTCCCCCGGGACTAGCGGGCATAGATACGCAGTATTTT. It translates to CASSPPGLAGIDTQYF.

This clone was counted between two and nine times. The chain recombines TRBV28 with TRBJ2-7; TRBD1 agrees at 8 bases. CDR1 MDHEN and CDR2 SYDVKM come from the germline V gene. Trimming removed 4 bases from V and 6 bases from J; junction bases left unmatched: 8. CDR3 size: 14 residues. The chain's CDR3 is CASSSSDRGGEQYF. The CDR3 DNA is TGTGCCAGCAGTTCGTCCGACAGGGGAGGCGAGCAGTACTTC.